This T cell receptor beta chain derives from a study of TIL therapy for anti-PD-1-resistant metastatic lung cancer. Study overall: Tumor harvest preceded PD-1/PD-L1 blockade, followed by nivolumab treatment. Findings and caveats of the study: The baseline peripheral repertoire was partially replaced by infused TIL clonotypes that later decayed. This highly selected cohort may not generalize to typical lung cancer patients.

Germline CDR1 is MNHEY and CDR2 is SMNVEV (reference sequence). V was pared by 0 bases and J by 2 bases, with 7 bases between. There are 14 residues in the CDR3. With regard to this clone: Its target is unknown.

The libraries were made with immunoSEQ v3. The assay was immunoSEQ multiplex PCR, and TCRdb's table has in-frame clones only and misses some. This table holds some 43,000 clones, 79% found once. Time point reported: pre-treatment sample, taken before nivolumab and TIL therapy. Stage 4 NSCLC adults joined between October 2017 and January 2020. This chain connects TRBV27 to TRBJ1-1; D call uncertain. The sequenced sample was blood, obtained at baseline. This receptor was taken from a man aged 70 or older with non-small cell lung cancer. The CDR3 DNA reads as TGTGCCAGCAGTTTATCGACAATAAACACTGAAGCTTTCTTT. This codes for CASSLSTINTEAFF.